A single sample is the source of the 22 T cell receptor beta chains below, sequenced in a study of T cells in localized non-small cell lung cancer. Some clones are missing from TCRdb's copy, which holds only in-frame ones; the method was immunoSEQ multiplex PCR. The data show 25,000 or so clones, approximately 90% seen once. The sequencing here drew on PBMCs, taken before any cancer treatment. These receptor sequences come from a man aged 40 to 70 with stage II lung adenocarcinoma.

This chain links TRBV6-1 with TRBJ2-7, with 9 bases aligning to TRBD1. Germline V CDR1 and CDR2: MNHNS, SASEGT. The CDR3 runs to 15 residues. V lost 8 bases and J lost 0; bases outside the gene matches: 8. The chain's CDR3 is CASSDSGQGSYEQYF. The CDR3 DNA follows: TGTGCCAGCTCTGATTCGGGACAGGGCTCCTACGAGCAGTACTTC.

The J gene is TRBJ2-5, the V gene TRBV27; no clear D. V dropped 4 bases and J dropped 7 bases, with 13 bases sitting between them. This CDR3 has 13 residues. Germline values: CDR1 MNHEY, CDR2 SMNVEV (reference sequence). In nucleotides, the CDR3 is TGTGCCAGCAGTTCCTCATCTGGTCGGACCCAGTACTTC. This gives the protein CASSSSSGRTQYF.

The chain employs TRBV7-9 and TRBJ2-2; unclear D gene. The CDR3 runs 12 residues. CDR1 is SEHNR and CDR2 is FQNEAQ in the germline V gene (reference sequence). Trimming pared 4 bases from V and 6 bases from J, leaving 6 bases between. The CDR3 nucleotides read TGTGCCAGCAGCTCCCCCCCCGGGGAGCTGTTTTTT. This sequence encodes CASSSPPGELFF.

The chain combines TRBV19 with TRBJ1-1; D is unclear. Germline V gives CDR1 LNHDA, CDR2 SQIVND (reference sequence). This CDR3 comprises 14 residues. V lost 3 bases and J 1 base, leaving 9 bases between the germline ends. The CDR3 nucleotides are TGTGCCAGTAGTATCTCTGGAGGGAACACTGAAGCTTTCTTT. This codes for CASSISGGNTEAFF.

The chain joins TRBV19 to TRBJ1-4; D possibly corresponds to TRBD1 (5 bases). The CDR3 spans 14 residues. The germline V gene encodes CDR1 LNHDA and CDR2 SQIVND (reference sequence). V lost 5 bases, J lost 8 bases, and 15 bases lay in between. For the CDR3, the DNA is TGTGCCAGTAGTGGGACCGAAAGGTGGGAAAAACTGTTTTTT. Translating gives CASSGTERWEKLFF. Drawing the rest from reference TRBV19 and TRBJ1-4, the complete variable domain is DGGITQSPKYLFRKEGQNVTLSCEQNLNHDAMYWYRQDPGQGLRLIYYSQIVNDFQKGDIAEGYSVSREKKESFPLTVTSAQKNPTAFYLCASSGTERWEKLFFGSGTQLSVL.

The V and J genes are TRBV9 and TRBJ1-1; D possibly corresponds to TRBD1 (5 bases). The germline V gene has CDR1 SGDLS and CDR2 YYNGEE. V lost 0 bases, J lost 10 bases, and 13 bases lay in between. This CDR3 contains 13 residues. CDR3 DNA sequence: TGTGCCAGCAGCGTAGCTTTGGGGACGCCAGCTTTCTTT. Translated, it gives CASSVALGTPAFF.

Concerning this clone itself: One end of the junction does not line up with germline, which may come from a read error. The chain couples TRBV5-1 to TRBJ2-3, with D perhaps matching TRBD2 (6 bases). The CDR3 spans 12 residues. The V gene's germline CDR1 is SGHRS and CDR2 YFSETQ. The CDR3 here is CASSLGGTPTLF. The CDR3 DNA sequence: TGCGCCAGCAGCTTGGGGGGGACTCCGACCCTTTTT.

J is TRBJ1-1 and V is TRBV28; D might be TRBD1 (5 bases). With 3 bases removed from V and 5 bases from J, the gap between germline ends came to 13 bases. Looked up from germline, CDR1 is MDHEN and CDR2 is SYDVKM. This CDR3 is built from 14 residues. CDR3 DNA sequence: TGTGCCAGCAGTTTGGGGTTTGGGGGAACTGAAGCTTTCTTT. It codes for CASSLGFGGTEAFF.

The rearrangement uses TRBV28 and TRBJ2-7, with D possibly matching TRBD1 (6 bases). The V end lost 7 bases, the J end lost 4 bases, and 20 bases lay between the germline ends. CDR1 is MDHEN and CDR2 is SYDVKM in the germline V gene. This CDR3 region has 15 residues. In DNA form, the CDR3 reads TGTGCCAGCACTCTAACCGGGACATCTCAATACGAGCAGTACTTC. Encoded protein: CASTLTGTSQYEQYF. Using reference TRBV28 and TRBJ2-7 for the parts outside the CDR3, the full variable domain is DVKVTQSSRYLVKRTGEKVFLECVQDMDHENMFWYRQDPGLGLRLIYFSYDVKMKEKGDIPEGYSVSREKKERFSLILESASTNQTSMYLCASTLTGTSQYEQYFGPGTRLTVT.

The chain uses TRBV30 and TRBJ1-1, with TRBD1 matching over 7 bases. Germline V gene lookup returns CDR1 GTSNPN and CDR2 SVGIG (reference sequence). Unmatched junction bases numbered 5, after V lost 4 bases and J lost 3 bases. CDR3 length: 13 amino acids. CDR3 bases: TGTGCCTGGAATCGGGACAGCCACACTGAAGCTTTCTTT. This encodes CAWNRDSHTEAFF.

This chain links TRBV5-1 with TRBJ2-7; possibly TRBD1 for D (6 bases). This CDR3 contains 14 residues. Germline CDR1 SGHRS, CDR2 YFSETQ. Trimming took 4 bases from V and 0 from J, leaving 11 bases between them. This CDR3 is CASSTGQSSYEQYF. The CDR3 DNA reads as TGCGCCAGCAGCACCGGACAGAGCTCCTACGAGCAGTACTTC.

The chain couples TRBV5-4 to TRBJ2-1; 11 bases are shared with TRBD2. The CDR3 loop spans 15 amino acids. With 1 base clipped from V and 6 bases from J, the junction kept 3 bases outside the gene matches. The germline CDR1 and CDR2 sequences are SGHNT and YYREEE (reference sequence). The CDR3 sequence is CASSLKLAGGNEQFF. The CDR3 bases are TGTGCCAGCAGCTTGAAGCTAGCGGGAGGCAATGAGCAGTTCTTC.

The chain employs TRBV28 and TRBJ2-2; TRBD1 aligns across 7 bases. Germline CDR1 is MDHEN and CDR2 is SYDVKM. CDR3 length equals 15 residues. V shed 8 bases, J shed 4 bases, and the junction held 10 bases outside the gene matches. DNA for the CDR3: TGTGCCAGCGGCCTAGACAGGGTATCCACCGGGGAGCTGTTTTTT. Translated: CASGLDRVSTGELFF.

V usage is TRBV4-2 and J usage is TRBJ2-1; 8 positions agree with TRBD1. With V trimmed by 2 bases and J by 2 bases, 2 bases remained unmatched. This CDR3 comprises 15 residues. Germline CDR1 and CDR2: LGHNA and YNFKEQ. This CDR3 is CASSQTGGTYNEQFF. The CDR3 region has the DNA TGTGCCAGCAGCCAAACAGGGGGAACCTACAATGAGCAGTTCTTC.

The gene calls are TRBV2 and TRBJ1-4; D is uncertain. The CDR3 covers 13 residues. Germline V gene lookup returns CDR1 SNHLY and CDR2 FYNNEI. V was cut by 8 bases and J by 3 bases, with 10 bases left in between. CDR3 residues: CASRGLANEKLFF. CDR3 DNA: TGTGCCAGCCGGGGTTTAGCTAATGAAAAACTGTTTTTT.

This chain connects TRBV5-4 to TRBJ1-1; 7 bases map to TRBD1. CDR1 is SGHNT and CDR2 is YYREEE in the germline V gene (reference sequence). The V segment lost 4 bases and the J segment 7 bases; nucleotides outside the gene matches: 10. The CDR3 contains 14 residues. The CDR3 is CASSQGGSAGEAFF. DNA for the CDR3: TGTGCCAGCAGCCAGGGGGGCAGCGCCGGTGAAGCTTTCTTT.

The chain has TRBV27 and TRBJ2-7; unclear D gene. The CDR3 sequence is 14 residues long. Per germline, CDR1 MNHEY and CDR2 SMNVEV (reference sequence). The V end was cut by 2 bases, the J end by 2 bases, with 10 bases between. The CDR3 bases are TGTGCCAGCAGTTTAGCATTGTCGGCCTACGAGCAGTACTTC. Residues: CASSLALSAYEQYF.

The chain links TRBV6-1 to TRBJ1-2; 9 bases are shared with TRBD1. Germline V CDR1 and CDR2: MNHNS, SASEGT. The ends lost 8 bases at V and 4 bases at J; junction bases unmatched: 11. CDR3 length: 15 residues. CDR3 bases: TGTGCCAGCCGCCCAGGGGGACAGGGAGGCTATGGCTACACCTTC. Amino acids: CASRPGGQGGYGYTF.

The rearrangement uses TRBV9 and TRBJ2-5; 9 positions match TRBD2. Germline lookup yields CDR1 SGDLS and CDR2 YYNGEE. The CDR3 extends over 16 amino acids. V shed 0 bases, J shed 5 bases, and the junction held 8 bases outside the gene matches. In nucleotides, the CDR3 is TGTGCCAGCAGCGTAGGATCTCTGGCGGGAGGGGAGACCCAGTACTTC. Amino acid sequence: CASSVGSLAGGETQYF.

The chain employs TRBV4-3 and TRBJ2-1; a possible D gene is TRBD2 (6 bases). The germline CDR1 and CDR2 sequences are LGHNA and YSLEER. This CDR3 has 14 residues. V gave up 0 bases and J gave up 9 bases, with 12 bases separating them. In DNA form, the CDR3 reads TGCGCCAGCAGCCAAGACCGCGGGGTCAGTGAGCAGTTCTTC. The encoded protein is CASSQDRGVSEQFF.

The rearrangement uses TRBV29-1 and TRBJ2-7; tentatively, D is TRBD1 (5 bases). Trimming removed 6 bases from V and 2 bases from J, with 17 bases in between. In germline, CDR1 is SQVTM, CDR2 ANQGSEA. There are 14 residues in the CDR3. The CDR3 loop reads CSVGFRGGTYEQYF. In nucleotides, the CDR3 is TGCAGCGTCGGGTTTAGGGGCGGCACCTACGAGCAGTACTTC.

The V call is TRBV2, the J call TRBJ2-5; D is uncertain. Trimming removed 4 bases from V and 2 bases from J, with 8 bases in between. Germline CDR1 SNHLY, CDR2 FYNNEI. CDR3 length: 13 amino acids. CDR3 in DNA: TGTGCCAGCAGTGCGCATGCGCAAGAGACCCAGTACTTC. Its protein product is CASSAHAQETQYF.